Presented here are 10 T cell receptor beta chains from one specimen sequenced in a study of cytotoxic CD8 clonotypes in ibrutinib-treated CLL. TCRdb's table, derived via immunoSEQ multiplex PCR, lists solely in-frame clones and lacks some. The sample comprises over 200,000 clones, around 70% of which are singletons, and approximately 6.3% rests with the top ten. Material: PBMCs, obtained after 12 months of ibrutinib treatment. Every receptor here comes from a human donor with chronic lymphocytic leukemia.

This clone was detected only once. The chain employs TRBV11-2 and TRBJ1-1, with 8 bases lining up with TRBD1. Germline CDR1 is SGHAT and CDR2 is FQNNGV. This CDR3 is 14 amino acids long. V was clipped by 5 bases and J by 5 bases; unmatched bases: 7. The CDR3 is CASSPDRATTEAFF. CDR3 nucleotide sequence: TGTGCCAGCAGCCCGGACAGGGCAACTACTGAAGCTTTCTTT.

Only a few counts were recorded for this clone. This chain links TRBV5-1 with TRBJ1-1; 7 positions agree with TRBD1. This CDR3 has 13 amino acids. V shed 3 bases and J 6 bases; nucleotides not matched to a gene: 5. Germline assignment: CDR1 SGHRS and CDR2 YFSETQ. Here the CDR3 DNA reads TGCGCCAGCAGCTGGGGGGACAGCTCTGAAGCTTTCTTT. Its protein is CASSWGDSSEAFF. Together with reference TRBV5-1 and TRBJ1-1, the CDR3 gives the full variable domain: KAGVTQTPRYLIKTRGQQVTLSCSPISGHRSVSWYQQTPGQGLQFLFEYFSETQRNKGNFPGRFSGRQFSNSRSEMNVSTLELGDSALYLCASSWGDSSEAFFGQGTRLTVV.

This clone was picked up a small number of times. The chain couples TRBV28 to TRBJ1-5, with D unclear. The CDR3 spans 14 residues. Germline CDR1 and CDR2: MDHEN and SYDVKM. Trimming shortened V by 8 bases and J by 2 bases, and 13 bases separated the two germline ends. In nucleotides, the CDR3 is TGTGCCAGCGGCATCACGTTGGGCAATCAGCCCCAGCATTTT. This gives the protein CASGITLGNQPQHF.

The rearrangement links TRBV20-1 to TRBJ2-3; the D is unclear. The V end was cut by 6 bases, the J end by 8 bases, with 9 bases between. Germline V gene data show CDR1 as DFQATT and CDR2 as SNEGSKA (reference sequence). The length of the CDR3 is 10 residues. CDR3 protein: CSAPKGTQYF. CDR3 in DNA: TGCAGTGCGCCCAAAGGTACGCAGTATTTT.

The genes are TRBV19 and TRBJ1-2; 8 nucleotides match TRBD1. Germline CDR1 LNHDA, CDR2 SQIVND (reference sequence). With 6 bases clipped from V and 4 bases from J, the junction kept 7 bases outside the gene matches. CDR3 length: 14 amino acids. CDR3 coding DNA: TGTGCCAGTAGGCAGGGGGCGACGGGCTATGGCTACACCTTC. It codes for CASRQGATGYGYTF.

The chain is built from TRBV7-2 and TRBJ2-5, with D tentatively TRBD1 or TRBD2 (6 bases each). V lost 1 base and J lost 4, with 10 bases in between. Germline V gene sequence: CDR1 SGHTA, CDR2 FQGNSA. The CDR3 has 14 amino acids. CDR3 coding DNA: TGTGCCAGCAGCTTAGAAAAGGGGGGAGAGACCCAGTACTTC. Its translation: CASSLEKGGETQYF. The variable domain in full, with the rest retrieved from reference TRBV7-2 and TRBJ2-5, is GAGVSQSPSNKVTEKGKDVELRCDPISGHTALYWYRQSLGQGLEFLIYFQGNSAPDKSGLPSDRFSAERTGGSVSTLTIQRTQQEDSAVYLCASSLEKGGETQYFGPGTRLLVL.

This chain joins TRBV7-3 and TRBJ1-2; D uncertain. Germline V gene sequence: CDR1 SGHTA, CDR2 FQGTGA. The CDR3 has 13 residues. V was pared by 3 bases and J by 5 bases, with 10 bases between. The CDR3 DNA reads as TGTGCCAGCAGCTTTTCTCGGGGATATGGCTACACCTTC. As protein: CASSFSRGYGYTF.

As DNA, the CDR3 is TGTGCCAGCAGCTCCACAGGGGGGACTAATGAAAAACTGTTTTTT. Translating gives CASSSTGGTNEKLFF. The genes are TRBV7-6 and TRBJ1-4, with 8 positions matching TRBD1. Germline loops: CDR1 SGHVS, CDR2 FNYEAQ. The V gene end was trimmed by 4 bases and the J gene end by 2 bases; junction bases not matched to a gene: 3. This CDR3 spans 15 amino acids.

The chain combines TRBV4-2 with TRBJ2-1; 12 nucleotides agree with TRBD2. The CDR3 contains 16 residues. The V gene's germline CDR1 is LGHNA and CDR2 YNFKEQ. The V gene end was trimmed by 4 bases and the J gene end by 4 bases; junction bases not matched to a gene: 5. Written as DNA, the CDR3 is TGTGCCAGCAGCCGCAGACTAGCGGGGGAGTACAATGAGCAGTTCTTC. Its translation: CASSRRLAGEYNEQFF.

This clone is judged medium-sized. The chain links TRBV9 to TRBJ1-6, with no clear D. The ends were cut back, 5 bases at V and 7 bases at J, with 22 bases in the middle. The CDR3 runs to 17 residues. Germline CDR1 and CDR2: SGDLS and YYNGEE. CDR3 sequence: CASSHRKVTGLNSPLHF. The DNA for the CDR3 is TGTGCCAGCAGTCACCGAAAAGTGACGGGGTTAAATTCACCCCTCCACTTT.